One and the same sample provided the 2 T cell receptor beta chains below, sequenced in a study of T cell changes during pregnancy in multiple sclerosis. Only in-frame clones appear in the TCRdb table, and some are missing; sequencing was by immunoSEQ multiplex PCR. Counted here are around 50,000 clones, 90% to 95% occurring once; the ten biggest clones make up almost 4.5%. The sample was CD8+ T cells from peripheral blood mononuclear cells, taken in the first trimester of pregnancy. The receptors stem from a female donor with multiple sclerosis, enrolled in a pregnancy study.

V and J are TRBV10-3 and TRBJ2-1; TRBD2 matches at 8 bases. The CDR3 is 14 amino acids. Trimming cost V 11 bases and J 0 bases; bases outside gene matches: 6. Per the germline V gene, CDR1 is ENHRY and CDR2 is SYGVKD. CDR3 residues: CAGSTSVSYNEQFF. In DNA form, the CDR3 reads TGTGCCGGCTCGACTAGCGTCTCCTACAATGAGCAGTTCTTC.

This chain links TRBV27 with TRBJ1-1; D unresolved. With 5 bases removed from V and 5 bases from J, the gap between germline ends came to 6 bases. CDR3 length: 11 residues. Germline V gene sequence: CDR1 MNHEY, CDR2 SMNVEV (reference sequence). CDR3 bases: TGTGCCAGCAGTGAGGGTACTGAAGCTTTCTTT. Residues: CASSEGTEAFF.